This T cell receptor (beta chain) was retrieved from a study of technical replicates of blood from several donors. Libraries were prepared by immunoSEQ multiplex PCR; TCRdb keeps only in-frame clonotypes and omits some of them. The table lists 90,000 to 100,000 clones, around 96% of them singletons. V gave up 4 bases and J gave up 1 base, with 13 bases separating them. The germline CDR1 and CDR2 sequences are SNHLY and FYNNEI. The CDR3 length is 15 residues. Material: T cells isolated from PBMCs. The chain links TRBV2 to TRBJ1-1; no reliable D call. This receptor was obtained from a human donor in good health. Here the CDR3 DNA reads TGTGCCAGCAGTGCCTATTTGGGCCAGAACACTGAAGCTTTCTTT. This codes for CASSAYLGQNTEAFF.